The rows below give T cell receptor beta chains drawn from one sample of a study of human T cells and chemical hapten exposure. TCRdb independently ran MiXCR on the RACE reads; one entry per CDR3 protein. The sample holds about 380,000 distinct CDR3 sequences, about 6.3% seen once. The specimen comprised whole blood, sampled in connection with sensitization to the hapten diphenylcyclopropenone (DPC). These receptors all stem from a woman between 18 and 29 years old with alopecia areata. Some clones in this sample may be carry-over from other donors' samples. Both conserved end residues are part of each CDR3. A D gene is named only where the DNA matches it firmly. Clone sizes are given selectively: once, few, many, or a class where the clone is expanded.

CDR3 protein: CSAQMTDNEKLFF
CDR3 DNA: TGCAGTGCCCAGATGACGGATAATGAAAAACTGTTTTTT
clone size: many
J gene: TRBJ1-4
V gene: TRBV20-1
D gene: -

CDR3 protein: CACYTGSYGYTF
CDR3 DNA: TGTGCCTGCTACACAGGGTCCTATGGCTACACCTTC
clone size: few
J gene: TRBJ1-2
V gene: TRBV5-4
D gene: -

CDR3 protein: CSVDPTDTQYF
CDR3 DNA: TGCAGCGTTGATCCAACAGATACGCAGTATTTT
clone size: many
J gene: TRBJ2-3
V gene: TRBV29-1
D gene: -

CDR3 protein: CSAPRTSGGSETQYF
CDR3 DNA: TGCAGTGCCCCTCGGACTAGCGGGGGCTCAGAGACCCAGTACTTC
clone size: many
J gene: TRBJ2-5
V gene: TRBV20-1
D gene: TRBD2

CDR3 protein: CATSTDRSSGNTIYF
CDR3 DNA: TGTGCCACCAGCACCGACAGGAGCTCTGGAAACACCATATATTTT
clone size: few
J gene: TRBJ1-3
V gene: TRBV15
D gene: -

CDR3 protein: CASRAGGFDEQFF
CDR3 DNA: TGTGCCAGCAGGGCCGGAGGGTTCGATGAGCAGTTCTTC
clone size: many
J gene: TRBJ2-1
V gene: TRBV6-2/TRBV6-3
D gene: -

CDR3 protein: CASSLSPGTSGETQYF
CDR3 DNA: TGCGCCAGCAGCTTGTCGCCCGGGACATCCGGTGAGACCCAGTACTTC
clone size: few
J gene: TRBJ2-5
V gene: TRBV5-1
D gene: -

CDR3 protein: CASRPTDSEKLFF
CDR3 DNA: TGCGCCAGCAGACCCACCGACAGTGAAAAACTGTTTTTT
clone size: few
J gene: TRBJ1-4
V gene: TRBV5-1
D gene: -

CDR3 protein: CASSPQGEGGNTIYF
CDR3 DNA: TGTGCCAGCAGCCCGCAGGGCGAAGGTGGAAACACCATATATTTT
clone size: many
J gene: TRBJ1-3
V gene: TRBV3-1
D gene: -

CDR3 protein: CASSYPGQRNTEAFF
CDR3 DNA: TGCGCCAGCAGCTACCCTGGACAGCGTAACACTGAAGCTTTCTTT
clone size: many
J gene: TRBJ1-1
V gene: TRBV5-1
D gene: -

CDR3 protein: CASSEGHSGNTIYF
CDR3 DNA: TGTGCCAGCAGTGAAGGCCACTCTGGAAACACCATATATTTT
clone size: few
J gene: TRBJ1-3
V gene: TRBV2
D gene: -

CDR3 protein: CASSLEAGEAYEQYF
CDR3 DNA: TGTGCCAGCAGCTTAGAGGCAGGGGAGGCCTACGAGCAGTACTTC
clone size: -
J gene: TRBJ2-7
V gene: TRBV7-9
D gene: -

CDR3 protein: CASRYRPAGGTDTQYF
CDR3 DNA: TGTGCCAGCCGCTATCGCCCCGCGGGTGGAACAGATACGCAGTATTTT
clone size: few
J gene: TRBJ2-3
V gene: TRBV13
D gene: -

CDR3 protein: CASSLDERTDTQYF
CDR3 DNA: TGTGCCAGCAGCTTAGACGAACGGACAGATACGCAGTATTTT
clone size: few
J gene: TRBJ2-3
V gene: TRBV11-1
D gene: -

CDR3 protein: CSVLGQGYGYTF
CDR3 DNA: TGCAGCGTTTTAGGACAGGGGTATGGCTACACCTTC
clone size: many
J gene: TRBJ1-2
V gene: TRBV29-1
D gene: TRBD1

CDR3 protein: CASSPDRLTQYF
CDR3 DNA: TGTGCTAGCAGCCCGGACAGGCTGACCCAGTACTTC
clone size: many
J gene: TRBJ2-5
V gene: TRBV7-7
D gene: TRBD1

CDR3 protein: CASSRITGQGRNQPQHF
CDR3 DNA: TGTGCCAGCAGTCGAATTACGGGACAGGGGCGCAATCAGCCCCAGCATTTT
clone size: many
J gene: TRBJ1-5
V gene: TRBV7-2
D gene: TRBD1

CDR3 protein: CAISESSSYTQYF
CDR3 DNA: TGTGCCATCAGTGAGTCGTCCTCCTATACGCAGTATTTT
clone size: many
J gene: TRBJ2-3
V gene: TRBV10-3
D gene: -

CDR3 protein: CASSPPREARDQPQHF
CDR3 DNA: TGTGCCAGCAGCCCCCCGCGTGAGGCGCGAGATCAGCCCCAGCATTTT
clone size: many
J gene: TRBJ1-5
V gene: TRBV6-2/TRBV6-3
D gene: -

CDR3 protein: CSARERQYRKREKLFF
CDR3 DNA: TGCAGTGCTAGAGAGCGTCAGTACCGGAAGCGGGAAAAACTGTTTTTT
clone size: many
J gene: TRBJ1-4
V gene: TRBV20-1
D gene: -

CDR3 protein: CASSLWLGDQNIQYF
CDR3 DNA: TGTGCCAGCAGTTTATGGTTAGGGGACCAAAACATTCAGTACTTC
clone size: many
J gene: TRBJ2-4
V gene: TRBV28
D gene: -

CDR3 protein: CASSLMTSGEETQYF
CDR3 DNA: TGTGCCAGCAGCTTAATGACTAGCGGGGAAGAGACCCAGTACTTC
clone size: few
J gene: TRBJ2-5
V gene: TRBV7-2
D gene: TRBD2

CDR3 protein: CASSYRRLEAFF
CDR3 DNA: TGTGCCAGCAGTTACCGGCGGCTTGAAGCTTTCTTT
clone size: many
J gene: TRBJ1-1
V gene: TRBV6-2/TRBV6-3
D gene: -

CDR3 protein: CASSRRGSSQPQHF
CDR3 DNA: TGTGCCAGCTCGAGACGAGGGTCGTCTCAGCCCCAGCATTTT
clone size: many
J gene: TRBJ1-5
V gene: TRBV6-2/TRBV6-3
D gene: -

CDR3 protein: CASSLTRETDTQYF
CDR3 DNA: TGTGCCAGCTCACTTACGAGGGAGACAGATACGCAGTATTTT
clone size: -
J gene: TRBJ2-3
V gene: TRBV18
D gene: -

CDR3 protein: CASSLNQGISPLHF
CDR3 DNA: TGTGCCAGCAGCTTAAATCAGGGTATTTCACCCCTCCACTTT
clone size: many
J gene: TRBJ1-6
V gene: TRBV7-3
D gene: -

CDR3 protein: CASSQGDEQYF
CDR3 DNA: TGTGCCAGCAGCCAGGGGGACGAGCAGTACTTC
clone size: many
J gene: TRBJ2-7
V gene: TRBV14
D gene: -

CDR3 protein: CASSLRGGSEAFF
CDR3 DNA: TGTGCCAGCAGTCTTCGCGGGGGATCTGAAGCTTTCTTT
clone size: many
J gene: TRBJ1-1
V gene: TRBV28
D gene: -

CDR3 protein: CASSQKSGIDEQYF
CDR3 DNA: TGTGCCAGCTCCCAAAAGTCAGGGATCGACGAGCAGTACTTC
clone size: -
J gene: TRBJ2-7
V gene: TRBV27
D gene: -

CDR3 protein: CSVYGPGTGNTIYF
CDR3 DNA: TGCAGCGTTTACGGGCCGGGAACTGGAAACACCATATATTTT
clone size: many
J gene: TRBJ1-3
V gene: TRBV29-1
D gene: -

CDR3 protein: CASSLLQGIGTEAFF
CDR3 DNA: TGTGCCAGCAGTTTACTACAGGGGATAGGGACTGAAGCTTTCTTT
clone size: -
J gene: TRBJ1-1
V gene: TRBV6-2/TRBV6-3
D gene: TRBD1

CDR3 protein: CASSPLTDTDTQYF
CDR3 DNA: TGTGCCAGCAGCCCGCTTACGGACACAGATACGCAGTATTTT
clone size: -
J gene: TRBJ2-3
V gene: TRBV28
D gene: -

CDR3 protein: CASSQPGGGNQPQHF
CDR3 DNA: TGTGCCAGCAGCCAACCAGGGGGCGGCAATCAGCCCCAGCATTTT
clone size: many
J gene: TRBJ1-5
V gene: TRBV4-2
D gene: TRBD1

CDR3 protein: CASSPGQGSGANVLTF
CDR3 DNA: TGTGCCAGCAGCCCGGGACAGGGGTCTGGGGCCAACGTCCTGACTTTC
clone size: many
J gene: TRBJ2-6
V gene: TRBV7-9
D gene: TRBD1

CDR3 protein: CASSPLRQGKEYF
CDR3 DNA: TGTGCCAGCAGTCCACTACGACAGGGAAAGGAGTACTTC
clone size: -
J gene: TRBJ2-7
V gene: TRBV27
D gene: TRBD1

CDR3 protein: CASSSSGLVEKLFF
CDR3 DNA: TGTGCCAGCAGTTCCTCCGGACTTGTGGAAAAACTGTTTTTT
clone size: few
J gene: TRBJ1-4
V gene: TRBV12-3/TRBV12-4
D gene: -

CDR3 protein: CSAATPASYGYTF
CDR3 DNA: TGCAGTGCTGCCACCCCAGCGAGCTATGGCTACACCTTC
clone size: few
J gene: TRBJ1-2
V gene: TRBV20-1
D gene: -

CDR3 protein: CASSSRFATNEKLFF
CDR3 DNA: TGTGCCAGCAGCTCGCGGTTCGCAACTAATGAAAAACTGTTTTTT
clone size: many
J gene: TRBJ1-4
V gene: TRBV7-6
D gene: -

CDR3 protein: CASSRRDRDGYTF
CDR3 DNA: TGTGCCAGCAGCCGCCGGGACAGGGACGGCTACACCTTC
clone size: few
J gene: TRBJ1-2
V gene: TRBV3-1
D gene: TRBD1

CDR3 protein: CASQVGDGDTQYF
CDR3 DNA: TGTGCCAGCCAAGTGGGGGATGGAGATACGCAGTATTTT
clone size: few
J gene: TRBJ2-3
V gene: TRBV12-3/TRBV12-4
D gene: -

CDR3 protein: CASSLQATNTEAFF
CDR3 DNA: TGTGCCAGCAGCTTACAGGCTACGAACACTGAAGCTTTCTTT
clone size: few
J gene: TRBJ1-1
V gene: TRBV7-3
D gene: -

CDR3 protein: CASSPQASPSTDTQYF
CDR3 DNA: TGTGCCAGCTCACCACAGGCCTCCCCGAGCACAGATACGCAGTATTTT
clone size: -
J gene: TRBJ2-3
V gene: TRBV18
D gene: -

CDR3 protein: CASSQGGLAAPRAKNIQYF
CDR3 DNA: TGTGCCAGCAGCCAAGGTGGACTAGCGGCCCCTAGAGCCAAAAACATTCAGTACTTC
clone size: -
J gene: TRBJ2-4
V gene: TRBV4-2
D gene: TRBD2

CDR3 protein: CASSPHEQANSPLHF
CDR3 DNA: TGCGCCAGCAGCCCACACGAACAGGCTAATTCACCCCTCCACTTT
clone size: many
J gene: TRBJ1-6
V gene: TRBV4-3
D gene: -

CDR3 protein: CASSSVLNSPLHF
CDR3 DNA: TGTGCCAGCAGTTCCGTCCTAAATTCACCCCTCCACTTT
clone size: many
J gene: TRBJ1-6
V gene: TRBV12-3/TRBV12-4
D gene: -

CDR3 protein: CASSVGLAGGPYNEQFF
CDR3 DNA: TGTGCCAGCAGCGTAGGGCTAGCGGGGGGGCCCTACAATGAGCAGTTCTTC
clone size: many
J gene: TRBJ2-1
V gene: TRBV9
D gene: TRBD2

CDR3 protein: CSVAGGAGITDTQYF
CDR3 DNA: TGCAGTGTAGCGGGCGGAGCAGGGATCACAGATACGCAGTATTTT
clone size: -
J gene: TRBJ2-3
V gene: TRBV20-1
D gene: TRBD2

CDR3 protein: CASSQNQAGGSTDTQYF
CDR3 DNA: TGTGCCAGCAGCCAAAACCAGGCGGGGGGGAGCACAGATACGCAGTATTTT
clone size: few
J gene: TRBJ2-3
V gene: TRBV3-1
D gene: TRBD2

CDR3 protein: CASSLVNSPLHF
CDR3 DNA: TGTGCCAGCAGCTTAGTGAATTCACCCCTCCACTTT
clone size: many
J gene: TRBJ1-6
V gene: TRBV7-2
D gene: -

CDR3 protein: CASSQEIAGGYNEQFF
CDR3 DNA: TGTGCCAGCAGCCAAGAAATAGCGGGGGGCTACAATGAGCAGTTCTTC
clone size: -
J gene: TRBJ2-1
V gene: TRBV4-2
D gene: TRBD2

CDR3 protein: CASRLAGPRTDTQYF
CDR3 DNA: TGTGCCAGCAGGTTAGCGGGGCCGCGCACAGATACGCAGTATTTT
clone size: -
J gene: TRBJ2-3
V gene: TRBV7-9
D gene: TRBD2

CDR3 protein: CASSWTGTNTGELFF
CDR3 DNA: TGTGCCAGCAGCTGGACAGGGACGAACACCGGGGAGCTGTTTTTT
clone size: -
J gene: TRBJ2-2
V gene: TRBV6-2/TRBV6-3
D gene: TRBD1

CDR3 protein: CASSYSSGRHSNQPQHF
CDR3 DNA: TGTGCCAGCAGTTACTCGTCAGGGCGGCATAGCAATCAGCCCCAGCATTTT
clone size: few
J gene: TRBJ1-5
V gene: TRBV6-6
D gene: -

CDR3 protein: CASTPIPGQGRPDTQYF
CDR3 DNA: TGTGCCAGCACCCCAATACCGGGACAGGGGCGCCCAGATACGCAGTATTTT
clone size: few
J gene: TRBJ2-3
V gene: TRBV6-1
D gene: TRBD1

CDR3 protein: CASRDTSGRRTDTQYF
CDR3 DNA: TGTGCCAGCAGGGATACTAGCGGGCGCCGCACAGATACGCAGTATTTT
clone size: few
J gene: TRBJ2-3
V gene: TRBV7-2
D gene: TRBD2

CDR3 protein: CASSLAGPTRSQYF
CDR3 DNA: TGTGCCAGCAGCTTAGCCGGACCCACGAGGTCCCAGTACTTC
clone size: -
J gene: TRBJ2-5
V gene: TRBV7-2
D gene: -